This TCR beta chain was sequenced for a study of post-analysis software for immune sequencing data. Study overall: Relapsing-remitting, secondary progressive and progressive-relapsing multiple sclerosis courses were included. General study points: Controls' normalized Chao1 diversity significantly exceeded that of multiple sclerosis patients. Batch-matched samples strongly co-clustered by F measure. Compared with controls, patients had more of five or six TRBV segments, including TRBV5-6, TRBV5-1 and TRBV20-1.

Unique molecular identifiers featured in each of the TCR beta cDNA libraries. Input amounts of 1 to 10 million T cells were used. These gave roughly 0.5 million cDNA molecules, so each molecule approximated one T cell. TCRdb independently ran MiXCR on the PCR reads; one entry per CDR3 protein. The data contain hundreds of thousands of distinct CDR3 sequences, roughly 40% of them singletons. Details on this clonotype: Its specificity is unknown.

CDR3 length equals 14 residues. Germline CDR1 SGHTA, CDR2 FQGNSA. With 1 base removed from V and 0 bases from J, the gap between germline ends came to 6 bases. V gene TRBV7-2 combines with J gene TRBJ2-5, with D uncertain. Sample: blood. The TCR sequence derives from a girl between 2 and 10 years old with multiple sclerosis. CDR3 amino acids: CASSLVSDQETQYF. The CDR3 nucleotides are TGTGCCAGCAGCTTAGTATCGGACCAAGAGACCCAGTACTTC.